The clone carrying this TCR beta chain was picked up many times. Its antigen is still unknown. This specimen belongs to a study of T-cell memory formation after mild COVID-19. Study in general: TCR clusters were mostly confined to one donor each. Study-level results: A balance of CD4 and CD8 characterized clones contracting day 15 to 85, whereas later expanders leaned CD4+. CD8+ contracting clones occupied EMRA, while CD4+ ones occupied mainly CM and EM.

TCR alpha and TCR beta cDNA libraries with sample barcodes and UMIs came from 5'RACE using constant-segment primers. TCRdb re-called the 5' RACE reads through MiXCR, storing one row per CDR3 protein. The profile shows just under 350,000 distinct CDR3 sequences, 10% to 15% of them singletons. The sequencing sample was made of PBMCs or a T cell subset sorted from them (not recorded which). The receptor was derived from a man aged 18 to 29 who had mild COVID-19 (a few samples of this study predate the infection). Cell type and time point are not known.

DNA of the CDR3: TGCAGCCTCTGCCACCCGGGAGAGGATACGCAGTATTTT. Translated: CSLCHPGEDTQYF. The chain joins TRBV29-1 to TRBJ2-3, with a weak D call TRBD2 (6 bases). The CDR3 extends over 13 amino acids. V was clipped by 8 bases and J by 6 bases, with 18 bases between them. Per germline, CDR1 SQVTM and CDR2 ANQGSEA.